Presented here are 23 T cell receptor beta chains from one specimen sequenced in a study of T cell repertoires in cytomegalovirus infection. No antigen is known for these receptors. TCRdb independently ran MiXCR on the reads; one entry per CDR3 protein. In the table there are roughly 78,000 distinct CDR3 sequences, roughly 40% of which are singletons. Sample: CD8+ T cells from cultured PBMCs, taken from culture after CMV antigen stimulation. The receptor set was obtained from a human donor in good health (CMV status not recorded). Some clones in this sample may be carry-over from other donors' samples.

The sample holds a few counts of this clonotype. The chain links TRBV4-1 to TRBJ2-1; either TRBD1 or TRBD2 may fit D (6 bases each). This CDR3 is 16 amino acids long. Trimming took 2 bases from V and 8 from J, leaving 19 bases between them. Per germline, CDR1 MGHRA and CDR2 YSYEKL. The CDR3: CASSQIFGGGPDEQFF. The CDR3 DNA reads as TGCGCCAGCAGCCAAATTTTCGGTGGGGGGCCCGATGAGCAGTTCTTC.

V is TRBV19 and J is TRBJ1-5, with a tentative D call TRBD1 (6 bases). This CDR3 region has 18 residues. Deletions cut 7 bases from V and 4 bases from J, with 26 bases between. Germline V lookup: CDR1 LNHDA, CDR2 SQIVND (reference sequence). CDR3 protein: CASTPVGAGEGWNQPQHF. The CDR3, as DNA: TGTGCCAGTACTCCGGTAGGGGCAGGGGAAGGATGGAATCAGCCCCAGCATTTT. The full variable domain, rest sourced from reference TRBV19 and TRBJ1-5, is DGGITQSPKYLFRKEGQNVTLSCEQNLNHDAMYWYRQDPGQGLRLIYYSQIVNDFQKGDIAEGYSVSREKKESFPLTVTSAQKNPTAFYLCASTPVGAGEGWNQPQHFGDGTRLSIL.

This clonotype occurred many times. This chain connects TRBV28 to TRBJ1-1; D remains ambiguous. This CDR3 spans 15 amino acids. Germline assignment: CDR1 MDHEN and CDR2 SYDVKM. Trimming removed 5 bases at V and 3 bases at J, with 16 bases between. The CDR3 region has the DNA TGTGCCAGCAGTGGTATGGCGAAGGCTTACACTGAAGCTTTCTTT. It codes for CASSGMAKAYTEAFF.

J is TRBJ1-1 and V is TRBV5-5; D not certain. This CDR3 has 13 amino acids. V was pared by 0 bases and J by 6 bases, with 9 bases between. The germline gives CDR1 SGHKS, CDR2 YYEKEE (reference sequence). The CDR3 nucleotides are TGTGCCAGCAGCTTGGACCCGCGGTCTGAAGCTTTCTTT. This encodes CASSLDPRSEAFF.

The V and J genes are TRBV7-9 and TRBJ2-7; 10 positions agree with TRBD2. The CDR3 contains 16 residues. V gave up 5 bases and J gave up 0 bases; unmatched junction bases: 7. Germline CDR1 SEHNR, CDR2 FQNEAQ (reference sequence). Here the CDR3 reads CASSPSSGGPSYEQYF. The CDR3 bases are TGTGCCAGCAGCCCCAGTAGCGGGGGGCCCTCCTACGAGCAGTACTTC.

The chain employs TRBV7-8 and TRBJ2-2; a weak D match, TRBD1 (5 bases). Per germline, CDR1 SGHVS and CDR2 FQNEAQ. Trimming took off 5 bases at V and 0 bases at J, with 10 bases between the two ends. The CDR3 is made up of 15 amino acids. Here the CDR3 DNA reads TGTGCCAGCAGCCCAGGGTTCGCGAACACCGGGGAGCTGTTTTTT. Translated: CASSPGFANTGELFF.

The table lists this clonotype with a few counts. CDR3 in DNA: TGTGCCAGCAGCTTAGACCCTTTAGCGGGGGGGCAAACCGGGGAGCTGTTTTTT. It is translated as CASSLDPLAGGQTGELFF. The rearrangement joins TRBV7-2 to TRBJ2-2; 11 bases align to TRBD2. The CDR3 runs to 18 residues. Germline assignment: CDR1 SGHTA and CDR2 FQGNSA. V lost 1 base, J lost 5 bases, and 9 bases stayed unmatched.

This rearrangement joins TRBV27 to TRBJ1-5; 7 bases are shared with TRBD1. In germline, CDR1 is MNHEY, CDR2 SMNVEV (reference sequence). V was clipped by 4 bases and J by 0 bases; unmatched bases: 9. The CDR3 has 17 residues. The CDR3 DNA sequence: TGTGCCAGCAGTTCCCGACAGGGAGGATATAGCAATCAGCCCCAGCATTTT. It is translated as CASSSRQGGYSNQPQHF.

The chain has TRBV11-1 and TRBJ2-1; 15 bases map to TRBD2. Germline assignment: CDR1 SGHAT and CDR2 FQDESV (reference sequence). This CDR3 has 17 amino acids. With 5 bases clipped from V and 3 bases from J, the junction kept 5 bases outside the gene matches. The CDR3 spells CASSLGLAGGYYNEQFF. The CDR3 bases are TGTGCCAGCAGCCTCGGACTAGCGGGGGGGTACTACAATGAGCAGTTCTTC.

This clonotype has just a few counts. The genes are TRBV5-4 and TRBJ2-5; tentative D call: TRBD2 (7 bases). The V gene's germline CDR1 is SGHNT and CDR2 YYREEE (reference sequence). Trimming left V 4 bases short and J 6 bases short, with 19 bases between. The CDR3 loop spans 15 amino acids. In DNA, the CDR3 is TGTGCCAGCAGCGATCTGAGGGGGGGGCCGAAGACCCAGTACTTC. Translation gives CASSDLRGGPKTQYF.

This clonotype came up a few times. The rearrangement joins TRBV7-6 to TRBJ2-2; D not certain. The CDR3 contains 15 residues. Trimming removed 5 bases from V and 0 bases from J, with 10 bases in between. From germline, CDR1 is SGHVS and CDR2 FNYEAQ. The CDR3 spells CASSRTVPNTGELFF. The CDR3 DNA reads TGTGCCAGCAGCCGGACGGTACCGAACACCGGGGAGCTGTTTTTT.

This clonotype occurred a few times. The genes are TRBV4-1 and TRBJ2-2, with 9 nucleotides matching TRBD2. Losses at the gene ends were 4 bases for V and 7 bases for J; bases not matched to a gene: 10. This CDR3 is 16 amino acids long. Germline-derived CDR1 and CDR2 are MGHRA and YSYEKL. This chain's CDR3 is CASSPKALAGDGELFF. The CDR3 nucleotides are TGCGCCAGCAGCCCAAAGGCACTAGCGGGTGACGGGGAGCTGTTTTTT.

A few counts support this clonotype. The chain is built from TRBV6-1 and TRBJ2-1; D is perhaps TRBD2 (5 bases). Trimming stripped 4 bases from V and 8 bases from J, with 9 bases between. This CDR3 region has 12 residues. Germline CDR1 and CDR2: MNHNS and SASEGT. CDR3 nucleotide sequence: TGTGCCAGCAGTGTCGAGGGCGATGAGCAGTTCTTC. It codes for CASSVEGDEQFF.

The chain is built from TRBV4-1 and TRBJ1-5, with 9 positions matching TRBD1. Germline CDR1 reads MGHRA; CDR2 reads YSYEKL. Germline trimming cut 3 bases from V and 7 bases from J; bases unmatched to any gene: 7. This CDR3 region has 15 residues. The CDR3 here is CASSHGQGKGQPQHF. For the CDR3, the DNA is TGCGCCAGCAGCCATGGACAGGGGAAGGGGCAGCCCCAGCATTTT.

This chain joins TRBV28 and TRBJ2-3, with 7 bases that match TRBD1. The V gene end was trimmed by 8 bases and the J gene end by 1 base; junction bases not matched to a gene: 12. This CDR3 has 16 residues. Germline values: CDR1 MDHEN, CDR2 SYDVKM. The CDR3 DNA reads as TGTGCCAGCGAGGGGGTGACAGGGTTGGGCACAGATACGCAGTATTTT. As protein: CASEGVTGLGTDTQYF.

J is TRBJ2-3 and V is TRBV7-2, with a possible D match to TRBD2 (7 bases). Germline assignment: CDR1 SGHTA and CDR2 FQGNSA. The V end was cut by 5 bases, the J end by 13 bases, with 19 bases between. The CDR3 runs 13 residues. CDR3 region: CASSRGVGGPEYF. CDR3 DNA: TGTGCCAGCAGCCGCGGGGTCGGGGGGCCCGAGTATTTT.

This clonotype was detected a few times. CDR3 loop: CASSPGRGSEKLFF. CDR3 coding DNA: TGTGCCAGCAGCCCCGGACGGGGTAGTGAAAAACTGTTTTTT. The rearrangement joins TRBV7-8 to TRBJ1-4; D unclear. Trimming cost V 5 bases and J 7 bases, with 14 bases left between them. In germline, CDR1 is SGHVS, CDR2 FQNEAQ. This CDR3 spans 14 amino acids.

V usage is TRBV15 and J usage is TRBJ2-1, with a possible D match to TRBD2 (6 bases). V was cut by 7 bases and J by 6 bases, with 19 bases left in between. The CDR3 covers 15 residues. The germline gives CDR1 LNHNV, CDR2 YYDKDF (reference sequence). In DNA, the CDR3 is TGTGCCACCACCGACGTGGGGGTAGCGGTCAATGAGCAGTTCTTC. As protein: CATTDVGVAVNEQFF.

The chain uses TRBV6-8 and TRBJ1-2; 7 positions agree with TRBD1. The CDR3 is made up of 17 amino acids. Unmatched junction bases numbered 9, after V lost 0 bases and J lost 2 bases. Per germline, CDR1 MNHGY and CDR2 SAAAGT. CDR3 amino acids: CASSYSILTGLNYGYTF. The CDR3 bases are TGTGCCAGCAGTTACTCGATTCTGACAGGGCTAAACTATGGCTACACCTTC.

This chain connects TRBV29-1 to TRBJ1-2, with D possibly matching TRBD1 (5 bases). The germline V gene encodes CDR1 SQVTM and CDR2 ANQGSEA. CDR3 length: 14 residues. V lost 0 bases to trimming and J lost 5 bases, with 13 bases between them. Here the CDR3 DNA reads TGCAGCGTTGAAGAGGGAGGGTGGGGGTATGGCTACACCTTC. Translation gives CSVEEGGWGYGYTF.

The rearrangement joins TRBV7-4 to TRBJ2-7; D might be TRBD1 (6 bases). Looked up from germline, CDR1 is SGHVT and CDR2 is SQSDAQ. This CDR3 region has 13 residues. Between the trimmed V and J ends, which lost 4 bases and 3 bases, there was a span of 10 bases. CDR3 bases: TGTGCCAGCAGCTCACTACAGGGCTACGAGCAGTACTTC. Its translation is CASSSLQGYEQYF.

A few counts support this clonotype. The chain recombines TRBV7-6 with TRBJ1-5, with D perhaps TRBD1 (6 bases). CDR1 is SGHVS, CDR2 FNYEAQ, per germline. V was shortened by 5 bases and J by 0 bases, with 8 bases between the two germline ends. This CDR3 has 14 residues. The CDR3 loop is CASSQGGSNQPQHF. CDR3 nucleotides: TGTGCCAGCAGCCAAGGGGGTAGCAATCAGCCCCAGCATTTT.

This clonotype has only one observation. CDR3 sequence (DNA): TGTGCCAGCAGGCTCGGGGACGAGCAGTACTTC. Translated: CASRLGDEQYF. The chain has TRBV28 and TRBJ2-7; a weak D match, TRBD2 (5 bases). The CDR3 runs to 11 residues. Germline CDR1 MDHEN, CDR2 SYDVKM. Trimming left V 6 bases short and J 5 bases short, with 8 bases between.